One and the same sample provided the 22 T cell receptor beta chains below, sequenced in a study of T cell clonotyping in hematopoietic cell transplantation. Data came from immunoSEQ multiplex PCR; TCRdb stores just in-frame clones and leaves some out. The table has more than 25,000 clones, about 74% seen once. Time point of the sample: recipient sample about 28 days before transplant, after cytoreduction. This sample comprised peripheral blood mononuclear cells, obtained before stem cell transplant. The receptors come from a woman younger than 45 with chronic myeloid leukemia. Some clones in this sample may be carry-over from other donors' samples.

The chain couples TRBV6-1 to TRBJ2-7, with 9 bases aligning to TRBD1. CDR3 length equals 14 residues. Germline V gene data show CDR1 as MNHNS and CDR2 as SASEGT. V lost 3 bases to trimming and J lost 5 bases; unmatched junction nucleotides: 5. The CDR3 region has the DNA TGTGCCAGCAGTGACGGACAGGGGAACCACGAGCAGTACGTC. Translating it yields CASSDGQGNHEQYV.

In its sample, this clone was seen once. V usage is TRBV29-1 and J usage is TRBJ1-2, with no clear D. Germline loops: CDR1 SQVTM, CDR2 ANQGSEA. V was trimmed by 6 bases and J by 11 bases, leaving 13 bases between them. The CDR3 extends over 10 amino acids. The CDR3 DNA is TGCAGCGTCTTAGATTTGGAGTACACCTTC. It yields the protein CSVLDLEYTF.

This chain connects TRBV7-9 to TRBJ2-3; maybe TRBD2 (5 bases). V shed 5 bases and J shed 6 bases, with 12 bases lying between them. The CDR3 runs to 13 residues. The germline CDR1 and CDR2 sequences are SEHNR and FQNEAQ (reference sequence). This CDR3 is CASSPFLADTQYF. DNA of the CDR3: TGTGCCAGCAGCCCCTTTCTAGCTGATACGCAGTATTTT.

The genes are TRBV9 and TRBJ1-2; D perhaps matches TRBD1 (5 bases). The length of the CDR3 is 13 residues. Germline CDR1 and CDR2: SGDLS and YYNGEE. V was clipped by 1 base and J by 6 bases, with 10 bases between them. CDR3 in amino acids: CASSVTPQDGYTF. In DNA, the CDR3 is TGTGCCAGCAGCGTAACGCCACAGGATGGCTACACCTTC.

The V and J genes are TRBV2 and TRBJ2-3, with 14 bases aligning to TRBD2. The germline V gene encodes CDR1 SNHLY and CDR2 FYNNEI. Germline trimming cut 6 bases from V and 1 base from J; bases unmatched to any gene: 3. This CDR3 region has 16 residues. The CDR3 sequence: CASRRLAGGGTDTQYF. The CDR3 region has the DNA TGTGCCAGCAGACGACTAGCGGGGGGGGGCACAGATACGCAGTATTTT.

CDR3 DNA sequence: TGCGCCAGCAGCAGCTTTGGGGAGCTTTATGGCTACACCTTC. This translates into CASSSFGELYGYTF. V is TRBV4-1 and J is TRBJ1-2; D is unresolved. The ends were cut back, 5 bases at V and 5 bases at J, with 15 bases in the middle. From germline, CDR1 is MGHRA and CDR2 YSYEKL. The CDR3 extends over 14 amino acids.

Here the CDR3 DNA reads TGTGCCAGCAGCGTACGTGGTCTGTGGGAAGGCTACACCTTC. It is translated as CASSVRGLWEGYTF. The chain is built from TRBV9 and TRBJ1-2, with D hard to call. CDR3 length: 14 amino acids. V lost 1 base and J lost 8, with 15 bases in between. In germline, CDR1 is SGDLS, CDR2 YYNGEE.

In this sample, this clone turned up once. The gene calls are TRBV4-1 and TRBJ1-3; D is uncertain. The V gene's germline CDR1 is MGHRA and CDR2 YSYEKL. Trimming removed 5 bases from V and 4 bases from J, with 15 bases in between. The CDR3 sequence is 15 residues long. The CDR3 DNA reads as TGCGCCAGCAGCGAGACTGGGGTAGCAGGAAACACCATATATTTT. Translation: CASSETGVAGNTIYF.

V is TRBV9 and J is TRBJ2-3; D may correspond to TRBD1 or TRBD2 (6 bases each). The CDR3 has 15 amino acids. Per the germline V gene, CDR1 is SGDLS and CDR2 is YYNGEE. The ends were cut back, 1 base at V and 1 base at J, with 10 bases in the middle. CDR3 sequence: CASSVYGGGTDTQYF. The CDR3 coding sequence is TGTGCCAGCAGCGTATACGGGGGCGGCACAGATACGCAGTATTTT. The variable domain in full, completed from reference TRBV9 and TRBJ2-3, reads DSGVTQTPKHLITATGQRVTLRCSPRSGDLSVYWYQQSLDQGLQFLIQYYNGEERAKGNILERFSAQQFPDLHSELNLSSLELGDSALYFCASSVYGGGTDTQYFGPGTRLTVL.

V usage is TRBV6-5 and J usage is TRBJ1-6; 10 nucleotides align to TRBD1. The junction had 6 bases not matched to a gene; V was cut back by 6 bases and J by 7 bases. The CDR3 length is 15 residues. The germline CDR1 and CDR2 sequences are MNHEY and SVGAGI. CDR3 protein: CASSRDRGENSPLHF. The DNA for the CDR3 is TGTGCCAGCAGCCGGGACAGGGGAGAGAATTCACCCCTCCACTTT.

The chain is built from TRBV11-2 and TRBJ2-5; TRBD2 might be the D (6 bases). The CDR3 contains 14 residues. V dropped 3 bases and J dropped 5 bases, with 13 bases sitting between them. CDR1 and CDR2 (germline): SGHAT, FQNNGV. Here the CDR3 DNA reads TGTGCCAGCAGCTTGTCCGGGACTGGGGAGACCCAGTACTTC. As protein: CASSLSGTGETQYF.

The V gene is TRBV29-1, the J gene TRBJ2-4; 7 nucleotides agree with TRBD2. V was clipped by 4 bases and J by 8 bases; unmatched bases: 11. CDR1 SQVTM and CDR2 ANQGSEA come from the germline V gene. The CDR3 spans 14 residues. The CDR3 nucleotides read TGCAGCGTTGTGTCGACTGGCGGGGGTGACATTCAGTACTTC. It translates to CSVVSTGGGDIQYF.

For the CDR3, the DNA is TGTGCCTGGATGGGGGACCAAGAGACCCAGTACTTC. It encodes CAWMGDQETQYF. The rearrangement joins TRBV30 to TRBJ2-5; either TRBD1 or TRBD2 may supply D (5 bases each). The CDR3 extends over 12 amino acids. Trimming stripped 4 bases from V and 0 bases from J, with 6 bases between. From germline, CDR1 is GTSNPN and CDR2 SVGIG (reference sequence). The whole variable domain, remainder taken from reference TRBV30 and TRBJ2-5, is SQTIHQWPATLVQPVGSPLSLECTVEGTSNPNLYWYRQAAGRGLQLLFYSVGIGQISSEVPQNLSASRPQDRQFILSSKKLLLSDSGFYLCAWMGDQETQYFGPGTRLLVL.

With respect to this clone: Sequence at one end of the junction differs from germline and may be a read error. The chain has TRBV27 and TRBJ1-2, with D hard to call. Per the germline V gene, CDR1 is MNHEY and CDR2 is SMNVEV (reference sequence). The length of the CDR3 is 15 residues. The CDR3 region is CASSFYSGSDYGYTF. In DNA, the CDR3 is TGTGCCAGCAGTTTTTACAGTGGCTCTGACTACGGCTACACCTTC.

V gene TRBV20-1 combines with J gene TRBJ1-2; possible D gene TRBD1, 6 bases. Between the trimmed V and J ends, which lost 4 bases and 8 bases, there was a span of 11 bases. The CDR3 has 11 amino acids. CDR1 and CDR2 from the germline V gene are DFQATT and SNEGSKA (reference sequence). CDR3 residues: CSANRDGGYTF. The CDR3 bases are TGCAGTGCTAACAGGGACGGGGGCTACACCTTC.

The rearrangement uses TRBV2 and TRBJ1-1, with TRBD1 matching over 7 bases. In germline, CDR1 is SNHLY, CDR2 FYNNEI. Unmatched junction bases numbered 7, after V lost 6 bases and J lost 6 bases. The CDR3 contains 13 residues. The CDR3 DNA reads TGTGCCAGCAGGGCAGGGGGGAGGGCTGAAGCTTTCTTT. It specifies CASRAGGRAEAFF.

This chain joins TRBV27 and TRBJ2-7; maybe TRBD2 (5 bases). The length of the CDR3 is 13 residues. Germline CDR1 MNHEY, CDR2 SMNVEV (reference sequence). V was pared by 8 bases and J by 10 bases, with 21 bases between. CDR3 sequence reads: CASSRRKFTSQYF. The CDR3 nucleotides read TGTGCCAGCTCGCGGAGGAAATTTACTTCTCAGTACTTC.

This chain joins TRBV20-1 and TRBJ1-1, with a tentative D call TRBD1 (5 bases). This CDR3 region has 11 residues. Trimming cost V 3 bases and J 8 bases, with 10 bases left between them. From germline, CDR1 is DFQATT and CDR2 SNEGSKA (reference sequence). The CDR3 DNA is TGCAGTGCTAGTAAGCAGGGCGAAGCTTTCTTT. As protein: CSASKQGEAFF.

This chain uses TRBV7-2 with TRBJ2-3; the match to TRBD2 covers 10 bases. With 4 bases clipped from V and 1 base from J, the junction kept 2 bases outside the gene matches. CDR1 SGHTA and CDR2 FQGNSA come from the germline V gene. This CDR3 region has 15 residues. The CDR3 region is CASSSTSGGTDTQYF. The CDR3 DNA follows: TGTGCCAGCAGCTCTACTAGCGGGGGCACAGATACGCAGTATTTT. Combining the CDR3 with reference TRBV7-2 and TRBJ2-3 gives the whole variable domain GAGVSQSPSNKVTEKGKDVELRCDPISGHTALYWYRQSLGQGLEFLIYFQGNSAPDKSGLPSDRFSAERTGGSVSTLTIQRTQQEDSAVYLCASSSTSGGTDTQYFGPGTRLTVL.

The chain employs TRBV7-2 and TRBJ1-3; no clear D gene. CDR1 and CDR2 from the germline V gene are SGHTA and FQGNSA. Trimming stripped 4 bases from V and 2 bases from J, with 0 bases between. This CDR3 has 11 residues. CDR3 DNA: TGTGCCAGCAGCTCTGGAAACACCATATATTTT. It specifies CASSSGNTIYF.

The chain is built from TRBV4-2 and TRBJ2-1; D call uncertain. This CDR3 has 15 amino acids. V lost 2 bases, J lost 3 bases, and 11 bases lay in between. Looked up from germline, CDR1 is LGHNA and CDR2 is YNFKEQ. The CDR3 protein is CASSQHRANYNEQFF. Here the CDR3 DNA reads TGTGCCAGCAGCCAACATCGGGCTAACTACAATGAGCAGTTCTTC.

Here the CDR3 DNA reads TGTGCCAGCAGTGCAAGTACCTTTCTAAGGTCCGGGGAGCTGTTTTTT. Translated: CASSASTFLRSGELFF. V is TRBV2 and J is TRBJ2-2; D remains ambiguous. CDR1 is SNHLY and CDR2 is FYNNEI in the germline V gene. The CDR3 consists of 16 residues. Trimming pared 4 bases from V and 6 bases from J, leaving 18 bases between.